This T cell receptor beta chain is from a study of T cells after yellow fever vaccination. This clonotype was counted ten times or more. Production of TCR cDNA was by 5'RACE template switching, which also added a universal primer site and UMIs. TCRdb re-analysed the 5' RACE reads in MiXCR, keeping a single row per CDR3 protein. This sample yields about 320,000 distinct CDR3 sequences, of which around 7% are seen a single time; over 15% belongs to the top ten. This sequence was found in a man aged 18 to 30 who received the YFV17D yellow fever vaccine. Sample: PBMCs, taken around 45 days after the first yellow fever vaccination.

The CDR3 nucleotides read TGTGCCAGCTCTCAGAGTGGCTCTGGAAACACCATATATTTT. Encoded protein: CASSQSGSGNTIYF. The chain recombines TRBV6-2 or TRBV6-3 with TRBJ1-3; no reliable D call. The CDR3 covers 14 residues. The germline V gene has CDR1 MNHEY and CDR2 SVGEGT. V lost 8 bases and J lost 0, with 11 bases in between.